These 13 T cell receptor beta chains share one sample of origin, sequenced in a study of immune cell composition in non-small cell lung cancer. Profiling relied on immunoSEQ multiplex PCR, and the TCRdb table lists in-frame clones only, not all of them. The data show around 13,000 clones, over 70% seen once. Material for sequencing was lung tumor tissue. The receptors shown here come from a human donor with non-small cell lung cancer.

This clone showed up just a few times. This chain joins TRBV18 and TRBJ1-1; D gene uncertain. Per the germline V gene, CDR1 is KGHSH and CDR2 is LQKENI. Trimming took off 3 bases at V and 0 bases at J, with 8 bases between the two ends. The CDR3 consists of 14 residues. The CDR3 coding sequence is TGTGCCAGCTCACCGGCAGGTATGAACACTGAAGCTTTCTTT. It codes for CASSPAGMNTEAFF.

About this clone: It differs at one base from a far larger clone, so likely a read error. The chain has TRBV5-6 and TRBJ2-7; 10 nucleotides match TRBD2. Trimming cost V 4 bases and J 2 bases; bases outside gene matches: 3. This CDR3 has 14 amino acids. Germline CDR1 is SGHDT and CDR2 is YYEEEE. CDR3 sequence reads: CASSEGLAAYEQYF. The DNA of the CDR3 is TGTGCCAGCAGCGAAGGACTAGCGGCCTACGAGCAGTACTTC.

The chain joins TRBV11-3 to TRBJ2-3; weak D call: TRBD2 (6 bases). The CDR3 contains 12 residues. The germline V and J ends were trimmed by 5 bases and 4 bases, with 7 bases remaining between them. Germline loops: CDR1 SGHNT, CDR2 YENEEA. The CDR3 reads CASSPGADTQYF. The CDR3 DNA is TGTGCCAGCAGCCCGGGGGCAGATACGCAGTATTTT. The variable domain in full, completed from reference TRBV11-3 and TRBJ2-3, reads EAGVVQSPRYKIIEKKQPVAFWCNPISGHNTLYWYLQNLGQGPELLIRYENEEAVDDSQLPKDRFSAERLKGVDSTLKIQPAELGDSAVYLCASSPGADTQYFGPGTRLTVL.

The gene calls are TRBV15 and TRBJ2-1, with 7 bases lining up with TRBD2. CDR1 LNHNV and CDR2 YYDKDF come from the germline V gene (reference sequence). This CDR3 region has 14 residues. J lost 9 bases, V lost 0 bases, and 5 bases had no gene match. CDR3 residues: CATSRDLAGVEQFF. CDR3 nucleotide sequence: TGTGCCACCAGCAGAGATCTTGCGGGAGTTGAGCAGTTCTTC.

The gene calls are TRBV7-2 and TRBJ2-5; D may be TRBD2 (6 bases). V lost 5 bases to trimming and J lost 5 bases, with 15 bases between them. Germline CDR1 SGHTA, CDR2 FQGNSA. The CDR3 extends over 14 amino acids. In DNA, the CDR3 is TGTGCCAGCAGCCCAGGGTCTGGGGGGGAGACCCAGTACTTC. Its translation: CASSPGSGGETQYF.

V and J are TRBV18 and TRBJ1-1; D remains unclear. The germline gives CDR1 KGHSH, CDR2 LQKENI. The CDR3 length is 13 residues. The V and J ends lost 8 bases and 5 bases respectively, with 15 bases between them. The CDR3 region is CASRPLDRTEAFF. The DNA for the CDR3 is TGTGCCAGCCGGCCGCTCGACCGGACTGAAGCTTTCTTT.

This clone appeared a single time. This sequence joins TRBV15 and TRBJ2-7; the D gene is possibly TRBD1 (6 bases). The CDR3 extends over 15 amino acids. Germline V gene data show CDR1 as LNHNV and CDR2 as YYDKDF (reference sequence). The V gene lost 1 base and the J gene lost 6 bases, with 16 bases spanning the gap. Written as DNA, the CDR3 is TGTGCCACCAGCAGAGGATCAGGGGCGGTGAGCGAGCAGTACTTC. It translates to CATSRGSGAVSEQYF.

This clone appeared a few times. The CDR3, as DNA: TGCTCCTGTGGCACAGATACGCAGTATTTT. Encoded protein: CSCGTDTQYF. V gene TRBV5-1 combines with J gene TRBJ2-3; no firm D call. The CDR3 runs to 10 residues. Per the germline V gene, CDR1 is SGHRS and CDR2 is YFSETQ.

The V gene is TRBV5-1, the J gene TRBJ1-4; no definite D call. V lost 2 bases and J 2 bases, leaving 13 bases between the germline ends. Germline-derived CDR1 and CDR2 are SGHRS and YFSETQ. The CDR3 runs to 16 residues. CDR3 region: CASSLNGVGTNEKLFF. Here the CDR3 DNA reads TGCGCCAGCAGCTTAAATGGGGTCGGGACTAATGAAAAACTGTTTTTT.

The CDR3: CASSLGAAPGTDTQYF. CDR3 in DNA: TGTGCCAGCAGCTTAGGGGCAGCGCCTGGCACAGATACGCAGTATTTT. The chain is built from TRBV7-9 and TRBJ2-3; D unresolved. The germline gives CDR1 SEHNR, CDR2 FQNEAQ (reference sequence). This CDR3 region has 16 residues. Trimming took 1 base from V and 1 from J, leaving 12 bases between them. Drawing the rest from reference TRBV7-9 and TRBJ2-3, the complete variable domain is DTGVSQNPRHKITKRGQNVTFRCDPISEHNRLYWYRQTLGQGPEFLTYFQNEAQLEKSRLLSDRFSAERPKGSFSTLEIQRTEQGDSAMYLCASSLGAAPGTDTQYFGPGTRLTVL.

The rearrangement joins TRBV27 to TRBJ2-1; 11 positions agree with TRBD2. J gave up 9 bases and V 5 bases, and 9 bases lay outside the gene matches. The CDR3 sequence is 15 residues long. Germline V lookup: CDR1 MNHEY, CDR2 SMNVEV (reference sequence). CDR3 in amino acids: CASSPVPSGRFEQFF. CDR3 coding DNA: TGTGCCAGCAGTCCCGTTCCTAGCGGGAGGTTTGAGCAGTTCTTC.

A note on this clone: A junction boundary mismatches the germline segment, possibly from a read error. The chain is built from TRBV6-1 and TRBJ2-7, with 7 bases lining up with TRBD2. Looked up from germline, CDR1 is MNHNS and CDR2 is SASEGT. The CDR3 covers 15 residues. CDR3 sequence reads: CAISEGRELSYEQYF. CDR3 coding DNA: TGTGCCATCAGTGAGGGGCGGGAGCTGTCCTACGAGCAGTACTTC.

The chain recombines TRBV2 with TRBJ1-5; unclear D gene. The germline CDR1 and CDR2 sequences are SNHLY and FYNNEI. V gave up 5 bases and J gave up 5 bases, with 10 bases separating them. The CDR3 is 13 amino acids. DNA for the CDR3: TGTGCCAGCAGTTTAGGATACGATCAGCCCCAGCATTTT. It codes for CASSLGYDQPQHF.